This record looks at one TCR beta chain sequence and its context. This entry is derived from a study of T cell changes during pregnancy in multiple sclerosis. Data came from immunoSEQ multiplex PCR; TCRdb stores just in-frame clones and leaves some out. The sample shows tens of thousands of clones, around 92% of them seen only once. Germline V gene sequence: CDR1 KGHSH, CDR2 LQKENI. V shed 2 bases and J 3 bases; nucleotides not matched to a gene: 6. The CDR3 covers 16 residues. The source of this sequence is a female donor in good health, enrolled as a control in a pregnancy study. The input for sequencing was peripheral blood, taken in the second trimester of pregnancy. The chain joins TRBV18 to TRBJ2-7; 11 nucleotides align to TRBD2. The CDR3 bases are TGTGCCAGCTCACCAGTGAAGACTAGCGGGGACTACGAGCAGTACTTC. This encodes CASSPVKTSGDYEQYF. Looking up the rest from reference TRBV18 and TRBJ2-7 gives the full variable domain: NAGVMQNPRHLVRRRGQEARLRCSPMKGHSHVYWYRQLPEEGLKFMVYLQKENIIDESGMPKERFSAEFPKEGPSILRIQQVVRGDSAAYFCASSPVKTSGDYEQYFGPGTRLTVT.